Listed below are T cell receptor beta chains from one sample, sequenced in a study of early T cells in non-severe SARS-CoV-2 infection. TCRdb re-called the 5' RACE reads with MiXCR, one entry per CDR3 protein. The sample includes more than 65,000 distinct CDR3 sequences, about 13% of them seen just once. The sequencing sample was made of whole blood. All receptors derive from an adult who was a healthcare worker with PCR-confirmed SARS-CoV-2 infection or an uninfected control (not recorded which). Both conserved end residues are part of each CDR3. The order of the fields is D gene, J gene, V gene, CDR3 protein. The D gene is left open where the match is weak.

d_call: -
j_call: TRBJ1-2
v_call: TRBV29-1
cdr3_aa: CSVEDPGIYYGYTF

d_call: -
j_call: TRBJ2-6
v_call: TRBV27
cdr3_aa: CASSFLGRTSGANVLTF

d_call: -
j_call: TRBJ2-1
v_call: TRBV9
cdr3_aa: CASSVVQGGKQFF

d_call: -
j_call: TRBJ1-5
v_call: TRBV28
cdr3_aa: CASSQGGNNQPQHF

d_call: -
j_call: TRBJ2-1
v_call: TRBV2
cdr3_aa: CASSVLANSYNEQFF

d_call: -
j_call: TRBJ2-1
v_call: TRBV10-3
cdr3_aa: CAISEASDEQFF

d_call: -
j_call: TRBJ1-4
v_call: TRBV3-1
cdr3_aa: CASSQSEKLFF

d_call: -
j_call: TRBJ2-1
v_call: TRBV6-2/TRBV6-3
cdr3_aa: CASSSNHRADEQFF

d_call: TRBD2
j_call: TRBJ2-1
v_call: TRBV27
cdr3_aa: CASSLRSGGNEQFF

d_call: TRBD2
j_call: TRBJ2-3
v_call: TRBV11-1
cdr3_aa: CASSRGTSGTYTQYF

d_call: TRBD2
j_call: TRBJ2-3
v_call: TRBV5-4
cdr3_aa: CASGDPGTSYTDTQYF

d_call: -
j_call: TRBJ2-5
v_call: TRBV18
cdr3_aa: CASSLLERSQYF

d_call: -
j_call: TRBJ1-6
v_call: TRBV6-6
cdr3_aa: CASSSSPESPLHF

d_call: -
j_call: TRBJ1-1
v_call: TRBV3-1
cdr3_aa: CASSQLGLAFF

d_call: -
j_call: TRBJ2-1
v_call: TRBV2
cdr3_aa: CASRDIYNEQFF

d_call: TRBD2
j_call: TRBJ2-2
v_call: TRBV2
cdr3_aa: CASSYSGGLNTGELFF

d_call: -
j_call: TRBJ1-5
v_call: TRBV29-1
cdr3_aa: CSVGDSLGDQPQHF

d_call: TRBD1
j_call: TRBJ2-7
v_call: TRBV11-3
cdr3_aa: CASSSRQGADEQYF

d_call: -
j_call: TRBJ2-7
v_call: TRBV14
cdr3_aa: CASSQTSYEQYF

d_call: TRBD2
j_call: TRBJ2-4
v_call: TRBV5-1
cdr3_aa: CASSLRAGGQNLAKNIQYF

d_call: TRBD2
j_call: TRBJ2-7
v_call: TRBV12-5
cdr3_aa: CASGLSGTTYEQYF

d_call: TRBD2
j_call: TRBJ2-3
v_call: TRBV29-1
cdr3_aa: CSVTTSAWGDTQYF

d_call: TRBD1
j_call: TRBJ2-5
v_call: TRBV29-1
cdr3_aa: CSVDEGGVKTQYF

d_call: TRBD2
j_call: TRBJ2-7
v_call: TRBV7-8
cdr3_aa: CASSLRGTGRLAGGEQYF

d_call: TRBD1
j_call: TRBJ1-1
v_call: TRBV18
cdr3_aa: CASSEGQVGTEAFF

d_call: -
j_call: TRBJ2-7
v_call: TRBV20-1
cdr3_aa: CSAREEGDPGLYEQYF

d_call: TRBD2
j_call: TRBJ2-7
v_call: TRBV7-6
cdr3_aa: CASSPRLAGAEQYF

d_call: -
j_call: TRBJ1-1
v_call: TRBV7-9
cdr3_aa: CASSSRGTEAFF

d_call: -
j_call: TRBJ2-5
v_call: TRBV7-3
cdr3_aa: CASSLDRLETQYF

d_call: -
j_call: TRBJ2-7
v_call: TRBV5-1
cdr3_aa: CASSLPRGASYEQYF

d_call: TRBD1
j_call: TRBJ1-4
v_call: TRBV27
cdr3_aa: CASRRTGVHNEKLFF

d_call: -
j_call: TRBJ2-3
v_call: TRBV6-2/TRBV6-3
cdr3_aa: CASSYHPIDTQYF

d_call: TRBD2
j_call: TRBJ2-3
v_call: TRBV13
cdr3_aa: CASSPAGLAGITDTQYF

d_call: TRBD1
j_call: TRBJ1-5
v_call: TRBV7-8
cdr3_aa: CASSANRGPSQPQHF

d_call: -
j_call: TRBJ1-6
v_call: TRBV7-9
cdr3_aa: CASSLYGDGSSYNSPLHF

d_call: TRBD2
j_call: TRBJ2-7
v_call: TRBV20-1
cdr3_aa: CSARFAGGPSEQYF

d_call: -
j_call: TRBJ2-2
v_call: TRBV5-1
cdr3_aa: CASSRMIGGITGELFF

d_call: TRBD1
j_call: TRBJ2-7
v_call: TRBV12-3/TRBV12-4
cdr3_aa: CASSEGARLGQYF

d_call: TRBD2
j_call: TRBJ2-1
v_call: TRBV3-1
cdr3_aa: CASSRLANNEQFF

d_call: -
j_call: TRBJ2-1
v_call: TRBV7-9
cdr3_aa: CASSLDSNEQFF

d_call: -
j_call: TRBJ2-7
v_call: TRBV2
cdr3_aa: CASSDLASRYEQYF

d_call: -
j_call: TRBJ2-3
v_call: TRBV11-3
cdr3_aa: CASSPRMTVTDTQYF

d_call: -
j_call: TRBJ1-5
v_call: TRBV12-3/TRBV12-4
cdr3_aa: CASTGPGQNQPQHF

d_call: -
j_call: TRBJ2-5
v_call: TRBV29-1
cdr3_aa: CSVAGSQETQYF

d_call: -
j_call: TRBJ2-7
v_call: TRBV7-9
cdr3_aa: CASSPTTGSGGEQYF

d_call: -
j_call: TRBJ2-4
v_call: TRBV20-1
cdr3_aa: CSARDPVGFGDIQYF

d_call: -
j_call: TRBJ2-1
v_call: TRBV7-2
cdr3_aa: CASSLGGLRYNEQFF

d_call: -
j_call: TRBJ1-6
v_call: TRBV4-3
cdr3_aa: CASSQSWVDSPLHF

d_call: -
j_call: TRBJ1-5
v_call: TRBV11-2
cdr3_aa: CASSLDGGFDQPQHF

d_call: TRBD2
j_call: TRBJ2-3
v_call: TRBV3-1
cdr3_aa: CASSPPGLADTDTQYF